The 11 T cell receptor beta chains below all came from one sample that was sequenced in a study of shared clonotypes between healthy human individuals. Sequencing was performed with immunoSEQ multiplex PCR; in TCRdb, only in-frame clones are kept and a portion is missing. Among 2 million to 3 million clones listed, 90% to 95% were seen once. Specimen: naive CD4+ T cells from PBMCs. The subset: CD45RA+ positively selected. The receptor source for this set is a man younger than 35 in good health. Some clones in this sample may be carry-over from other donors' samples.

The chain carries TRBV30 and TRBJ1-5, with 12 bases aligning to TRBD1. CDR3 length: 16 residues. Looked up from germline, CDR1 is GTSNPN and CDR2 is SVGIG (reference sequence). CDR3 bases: TGTGCTTCCGGGACAGGGGGCGCGGGGAGCAATCAGCCCCAGCATTTT. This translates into CASGTGGAGSNQPQHF. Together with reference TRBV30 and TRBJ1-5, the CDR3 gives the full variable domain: SQTIHQWPATLVQPVGSPLSLECTVEGTSNPNLYWYRQAAGRGLQLLFYSVGIGQISSEVPQNLSASRPQDRQFILSSKKLLLSDSGFYLCASGTGGAGSNQPQHFGDGTRLSIL.

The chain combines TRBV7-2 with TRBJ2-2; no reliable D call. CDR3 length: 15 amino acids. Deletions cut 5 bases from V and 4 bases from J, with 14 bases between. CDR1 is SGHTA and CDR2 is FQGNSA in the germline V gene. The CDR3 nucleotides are TGTGCCAGCAGCATAGATGCATTTAGCACCGGGGAGCTGTTTTTT. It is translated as CASSIDAFSTGELFF.

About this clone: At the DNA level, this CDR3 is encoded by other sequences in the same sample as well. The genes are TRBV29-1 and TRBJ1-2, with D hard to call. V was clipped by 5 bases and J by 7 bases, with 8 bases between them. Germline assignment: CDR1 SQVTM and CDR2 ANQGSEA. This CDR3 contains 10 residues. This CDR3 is CSVLEVGYTF. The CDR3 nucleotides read TGCAGCGTTCTAGAGGTTGGCTACACCTTC. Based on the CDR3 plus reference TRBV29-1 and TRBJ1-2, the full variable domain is SAVISQKPSRDICQRGTSLTIQCQVDSQVTMMFWYRQQPGQSLTLIATANQGSEATYESGFVIDKFPISRPNLTFSTLTVSNMSPEDSSIYLCSVLEVGYTFGSGTRLTVV.

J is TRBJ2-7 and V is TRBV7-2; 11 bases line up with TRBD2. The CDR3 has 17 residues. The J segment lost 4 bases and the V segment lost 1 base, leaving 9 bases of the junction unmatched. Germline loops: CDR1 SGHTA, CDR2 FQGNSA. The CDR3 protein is CASSLGSGTSGPYEQYF. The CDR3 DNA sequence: TGTGCCAGCAGCTTAGGATCAGGGACTAGCGGACCTTACGAGCAGTACTTC.

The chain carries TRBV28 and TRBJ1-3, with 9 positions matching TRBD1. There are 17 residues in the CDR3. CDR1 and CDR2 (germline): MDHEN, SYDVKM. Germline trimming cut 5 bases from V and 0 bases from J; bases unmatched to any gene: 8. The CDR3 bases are TGTGCCAGCAGTCTTACAGGGGGCAGGGGCTCTGGAAACACCATATATTTT. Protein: CASSLTGGRGSGNTIYF.

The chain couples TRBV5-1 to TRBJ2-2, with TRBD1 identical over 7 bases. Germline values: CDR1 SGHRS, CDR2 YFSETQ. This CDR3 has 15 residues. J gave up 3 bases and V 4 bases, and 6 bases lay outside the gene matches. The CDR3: CASSHRDSYTGELFF. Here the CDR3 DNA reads TGCGCCAGCAGCCACCGGGACAGCTACACCGGGGAGCTGTTTTTT.

The CDR3 region has the DNA TGTGCCAGCAGCCAAGATAGGGCAGCGAGCTCCTACGAGCAGTACTTC. This encodes CASSQDRAASSYEQYF. The V call is TRBV4-2, the J call TRBJ2-7; D unresolved. CDR1 is LGHNA and CDR2 is YNFKEQ in the germline V gene. The CDR3 is 16 residues long. V was cut by 0 bases and J by 0 bases, with 12 bases left in between.

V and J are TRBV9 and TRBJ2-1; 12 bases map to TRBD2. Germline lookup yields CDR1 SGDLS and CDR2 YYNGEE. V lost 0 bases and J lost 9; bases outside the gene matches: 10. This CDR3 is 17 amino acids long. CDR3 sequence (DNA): TGTGCCAGCAGCGTAGTTGGGTCTAGCGGGAGGGCCGGTGAGCAGTTCTTC. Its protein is CASSVVGSSGRAGEQFF.

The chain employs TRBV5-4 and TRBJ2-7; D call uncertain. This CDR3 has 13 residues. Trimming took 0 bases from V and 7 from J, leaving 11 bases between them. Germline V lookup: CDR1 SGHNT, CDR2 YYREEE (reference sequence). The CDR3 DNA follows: TGTGCCAGCAGCTTGGACTCCGCTTCGGAGCAGTACTTC. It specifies CASSLDSASEQYF.

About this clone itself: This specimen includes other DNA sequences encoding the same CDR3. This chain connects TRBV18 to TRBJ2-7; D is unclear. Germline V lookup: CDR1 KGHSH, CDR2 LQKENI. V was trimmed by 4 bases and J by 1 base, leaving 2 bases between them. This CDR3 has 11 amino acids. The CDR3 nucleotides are TGTGCCAGCTCACTTTCCTACGAGCAGTACTTC. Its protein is CASSLSYEQYF.

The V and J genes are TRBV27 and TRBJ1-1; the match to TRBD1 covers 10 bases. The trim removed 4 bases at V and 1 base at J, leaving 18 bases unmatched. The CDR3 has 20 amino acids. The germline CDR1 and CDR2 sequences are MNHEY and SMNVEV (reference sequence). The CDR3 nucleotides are TGTGCCAGCAGTTCCCTTCGCCCGACAGGGGGCGCCCCCCAGAACACTGAAGCTTTCTTT. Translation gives CASSSLRPTGGAPQNTEAFF.